This T cell receptor beta chain stems from a study of cytomegalovirus exposure and HLA in healthy donors. This clone appeared once. PCR employed 60 Vbeta and 13 Jbeta primers. This table comes from immunoSEQ multiplex PCR, and its TCRdb copy is limited to in-frame clones, with some not included. In the table there are about 54,000 clones, under 90% of which are singletons. Germline assignment: CDR1 MRHNA and CDR2 SNTAGT. The CDR3 length is 16 residues. Losses at the gene ends were 0 bases for V and 3 bases for J; bases not matched to a gene: 3. The origin of this receptor is a woman younger than 35 in good health and CMV-seronegative. Sequencing was performed on PBMCs. The J gene is TRBJ2-1, the V gene TRBV6-4, with 9 bases fitting TRBD2. The DNA of the CDR3 is TGTGCCAGCAGTGACTCGGCTAGCGGGGACTACAATGAGCAGTTCTTC. Its protein is CASSDSASGDYNEQFF.